These 15 T cell receptor beta chains came from one sample sequenced in a study of T cell responses to AZD1222 COVID-19 vaccine. TCRdb's copy holds only in-frame clones and misses some; the assay was immunoSEQ multiplex PCR. Here the sample spans approximately 92,000 clones, roughly nine tenths being singletons. Sequencing used peripheral blood, obtained on day 0 of AZD1222 vaccination. Receptor source: an adult in good health.

This chain connects TRBV18 to TRBJ2-7; 10 positions match TRBD2. V dropped 3 bases and J dropped 6; count of bases not matched to a gene: 8. Germline loops: CDR1 KGHSH, CDR2 LQKENI. The length of the CDR3 is 15 residues. The CDR3, as DNA: TGTGCCAGCTCACCTCAAGCGGGAGGGTTGGGCGAGCAGTACTTC. It specifies CASSPQAGGLGEQYF. The full variable domain, completed using reference TRBV18 and TRBJ2-7, is NAGVMQNPRHLVRRRGQEARLRCSPMKGHSHVYWYRQLPEEGLKFMVYLQKENIIDESGMPKERFSAEFPKEGPSILRIQQVVRGDSAAYFCASSPQAGGLGEQYFGPGTRLTVT.

The DNA for the CDR3 is TGCGCCAGCAGTCTTGGAGACTTGGGGAACACTGAAGCTTTCTTT. Translating it yields CASSLGDLGNTEAFF. This chain joins TRBV5-1 and TRBJ1-1; unclear D gene. Germline loops: CDR1 SGHRS, CDR2 YFSETQ. The CDR3 totals 15 residues. V lost 5 bases to trimming and J lost 1 base, with 15 bases between them.

This clone has only one observation. The chain couples TRBV3-1 (or the pseudogene TRBV3-2) to TRBJ2-3; the D gene is possibly TRBD2 (7 bases). Trimming left V 4 bases short and J 4 bases short, with 12 bases between. This CDR3 spans 14 amino acids. Germline lookup yields CDR1 LGHDT and CDR2 YNNKEL (reference sequence). The DNA for the CDR3 is TGTGCCAGCAGCCCTTTAGGGGGGGCAGATACGCAGTATTTT. Its translation: CASSPLGGADTQYF.

This chain connects TRBV3-1 (or the pseudogene TRBV3-2) to TRBJ1-2; a weak D match, TRBD1 (6 bases). Germline V lookup: CDR1 LGHDT, CDR2 YNNKEL (reference sequence). The CDR3 is made up of 14 amino acids. V lost 1 base and J 2 bases, leaving 8 bases between the germline ends. The CDR3 DNA sequence: TGTGCCAGCAGCCAAGTGGGGACAAACTATGGCTACACCTTC. Protein sequence: CASSQVGTNYGYTF.

This chain joins TRBV12-3 or TRBV12-4 and TRBJ2-4, with 9 bases lining up with TRBD2. This CDR3 is built from 13 residues. V was pared by 3 bases and J by 13 bases, with 7 bases of the junction left unmatched. The CDR3 DNA sequence: TGTGCCAGCAGTTTGAAACCTAGCGGGGCCCAGTACTTC. Protein sequence: CASSLKPSGAQYF.

This chain links TRBV7-2 with TRBJ2-1; tentatively, D is TRBD2 (6 bases). Germline V CDR1 and CDR2: SGHTA, FQGNSA. The CDR3 has 15 amino acids. Trimming took 1 base from V and 1 from J, leaving 8 bases between them. Here the CDR3 DNA reads TGTGCCAGCAGCTTAGACGGGGGATCCTACAATGAGCAGTTCTTC. This sequence encodes CASSLDGGSYNEQFF.

The chain carries TRBV19 and TRBJ2-2; 10 nucleotides line up with TRBD1. Germline CDR1 and CDR2: LNHDA and SQIVND (reference sequence). Germline trimming cut 10 bases from V and 5 bases from J; bases unmatched to any gene: 7. This CDR3 has 14 amino acids. CDR3 sequence (DNA): TGTGCCATTCAACCGGGACAGGGGACCGGGGAGCTGTTTTTT. Its translation: CAIQPGQGTGELFF.

The rearrangement uses TRBV13 and TRBJ1-5; D remains unclear. Trimming took 5 bases from V and 6 from J, leaving 8 bases between them. CDR1 is PRHDT, CDR2 FYEKMQ, per germline (reference sequence). This CDR3 is built from 12 residues. CDR3 region: CASSVRGQPQHF. The CDR3 region has the DNA TGTGCCAGCAGCGTGCGGGGTCAGCCCCAGCATTTT.

The chain is built from TRBV5-6 and TRBJ1-2; 10 nucleotides agree with TRBD1. Germline CDR1 reads SGHDT; CDR2 reads YYEEEE. The CDR3 is 14 amino acids. The junction had 5 bases not matched to a gene; V was cut back by 4 bases and J by 5 bases. CDR3 sequence: CASSERTGGYGYTF. CDR3 nucleotides: TGTGCCAGCAGCGAAAGGACAGGGGGTTATGGCTACACCTTC.

V usage is TRBV9 and J usage is TRBJ1-5; TRBD1 might be the D (5 bases). In germline, CDR1 is SGDLS, CDR2 YYNGEE. The CDR3 spans 15 residues. Trimming shortened V by 0 bases and J by 0 bases, and 7 bases separated the two germline ends. CDR3 residues: CASSVGRDSNQPQHF. CDR3 DNA: TGTGCCAGCAGCGTAGGCAGGGATAGCAATCAGCCCCAGCATTTT.

CDR3 in DNA: TGCAGCGTAAGAAACCTAGGTTCAGATGAGCAGTTCTTC. Translation gives CSVRNLGSDEQFF. The chain employs TRBV29-1 and TRBJ2-1; D is unclear. The germline V gene encodes CDR1 SQVTM and CDR2 ANQGSEA. The length of the CDR3 is 13 residues. V was shortened by 6 bases and J by 8 bases, with 17 bases between the two germline ends.

J is TRBJ2-5 and V is TRBV7-9, with 12 bases lining up with TRBD2. Germline V CDR1 and CDR2: SEHNR, FQNEAQ (reference sequence). The CDR3 runs 16 residues. After removal of 1 base from V and 4 bases from J, the junction contained 4 bases not matched to a gene. The DNA for the CDR3 is TGTGCCAGCAGCTTAGGTTCTAGCGGGAGGGCAGAGACCCAGTACTTC. This translates into CASSLGSSGRAETQYF.

The chain couples TRBV10-3 to TRBJ1-2; D uncertain. This CDR3 is 13 amino acids long. The V gene's germline CDR1 is ENHRY and CDR2 SYGVKD. V dropped 3 bases and J dropped 7 bases, with 12 bases sitting between them. The CDR3 coding sequence is TGTGCCATCAGTGACTTAAAGGGATCTGGCTACACCTTC. Protein: CAISDLKGSGYTF.

The chain recombines TRBV5-1 with TRBJ1-4; 7 bases match TRBD1. CDR1 SGHRS and CDR2 YFSETQ come from the germline V gene. After removal of 2 bases from V and 0 bases from J, the junction contained 4 bases not matched to a gene. The CDR3 is made up of 16 amino acids. CDR3 amino acids: CASSFSGTATNEKLFF. CDR3 DNA: TGCGCCAGCAGCTTCTCCGGGACAGCAACTAATGAAAAACTGTTTTTT.

The CDR3 nucleotides read TGTGCCAGCAGCAGGAGGAGGGCAGAGGGGCTATATCAGCCCCAGCATTTT. Encoded protein: CASSRRRAEGLYQPQHF. This chain joins TRBV5-6 and TRBJ1-5, with a possible D match to TRBD1 (5 bases). The CDR3 has 17 residues. V dropped 4 bases and J dropped 5 bases, with 22 bases sitting between them. Germline-derived CDR1 and CDR2 are SGHDT and YYEEEE.